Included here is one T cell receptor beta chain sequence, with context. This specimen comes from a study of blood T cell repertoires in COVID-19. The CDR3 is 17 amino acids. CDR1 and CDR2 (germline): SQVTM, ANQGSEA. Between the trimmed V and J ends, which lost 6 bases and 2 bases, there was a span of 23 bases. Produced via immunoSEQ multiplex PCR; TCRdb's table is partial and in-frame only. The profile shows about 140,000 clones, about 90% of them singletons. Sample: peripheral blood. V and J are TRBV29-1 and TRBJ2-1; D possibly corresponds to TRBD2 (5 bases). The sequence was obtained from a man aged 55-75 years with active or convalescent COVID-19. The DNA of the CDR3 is TGCAGCGTAGGCAGTGGGTTAACTAGGGAACCCTACAATGAGCAGTTCTTC. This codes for CSVGSGLTREPYNEQFF.